Reported below is one T cell receptor (beta chain). Its binding antigen is unknown. No base qualities exist here, and no much larger clone lies one base off it. Libraries came from the immunoSEQ multiplex PCR assay. TCRdb limited this immuneACCESS table to in-frame rearrangements with V and J called. A share of clones is missing; checked studies link under half to unresolved V genes, and the rest is unexplained. The sample table records some 150,000 clones; about 89% of these occur just once. The ten largest account for less than 8.5% of the sample. This sample was taken from a study of control samples from healthy donors and cancer patients (TCRdb year 2020). Reading the germline V gene gives CDR1 MGHRA and CDR2 YSYEKL. The CDR3 has 14 amino acids, counting the end cysteine and phenylalanine. The kept DNA is CDR3 alone, 42 bases in frame from the first base. V is pruned by 2 bases and J by 2 bases, leaving 2 bases of the junction without a gene match.

Here the chain combines TRBV4-1 and TRBJ1-2; 7 nucleotides in the junction match TRBD1. Sequencing was performed on blood. The receptor comes from a man younger than 35 in good health. The nucleotide sequence is given as TGCGCCAGCAGCCAAATACAGGGGAACTATGGCTACACCTTC. The resulting protein is CASSQIQGNYGYTF.